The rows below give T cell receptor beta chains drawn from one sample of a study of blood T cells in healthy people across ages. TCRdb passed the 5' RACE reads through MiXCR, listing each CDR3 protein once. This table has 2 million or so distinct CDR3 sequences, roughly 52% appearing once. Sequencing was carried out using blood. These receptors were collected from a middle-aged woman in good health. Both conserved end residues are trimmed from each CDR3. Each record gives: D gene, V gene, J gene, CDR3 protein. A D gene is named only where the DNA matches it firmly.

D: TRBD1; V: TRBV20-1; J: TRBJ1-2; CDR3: SARDAGTGEGSLDGYT
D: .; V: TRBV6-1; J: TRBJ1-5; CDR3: ASSEEHFSNQPQH
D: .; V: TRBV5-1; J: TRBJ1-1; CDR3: ASSPSLGGGWTEAF
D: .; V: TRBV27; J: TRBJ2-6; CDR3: ASSFQGPSNSGANVLT
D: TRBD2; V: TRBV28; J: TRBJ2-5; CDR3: ASGWETSGGPRETQY
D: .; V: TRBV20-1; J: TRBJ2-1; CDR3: SATIGGDNEQF
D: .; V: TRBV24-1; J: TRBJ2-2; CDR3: ATSDHGQLTGELF
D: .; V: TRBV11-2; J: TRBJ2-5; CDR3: ASSAGQRTQETQY
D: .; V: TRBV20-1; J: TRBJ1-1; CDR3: GGPRGTEAF
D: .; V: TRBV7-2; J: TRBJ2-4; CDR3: ASSLETGQAKNIQY
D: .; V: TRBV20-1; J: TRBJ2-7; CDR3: STRTPYEQY